This entry lists 13 T cell receptor beta chains sequenced from one sample in a study of siplizumab effects on memory and regulatory T cells. Profiled with immunoSEQ multiplex PCR; TCRdb holds only in-frame clones, not every one. Found here are approximately 100,000 clones, 90% to 95% of them singletons; the top ten hold over 0.15%. Sequencing was carried out using non-Treg CD4+ T cells sorted from blood. The source of these receptors is a human donor in good health.

This chain links TRBV28 with TRBJ1-6, with a weak D call TRBD1 (6 bases). V lost 6 bases and J lost 8, with 14 bases in between. The CDR3 contains 14 residues. The germline V gene encodes CDR1 MDHEN and CDR2 SYDVKM. The CDR3 coding sequence is TGTGCCAGCAGACTTTACAGGGAGGATTCACCCCTCCACTTT. Translation gives CASRLYREDSPLHF. Full variable domain (remainder filled in from reference TRBV28 and TRBJ1-6): DVKVTQSSRYLVKRTGEKVFLECVQDMDHENMFWYRQDPGLGLRLIYFSYDVKMKEKGDIPEGYSVSREKKERFSLILESASTNQTSMYLCASRLYREDSPLHFGNGTRLTVT.

This chain connects TRBV5-1 to TRBJ1-2, with D unresolved. The ends were cut back, 4 bases at V and 5 bases at J, with 18 bases in the middle. CDR1 is SGHRS and CDR2 is YFSETQ in the germline V gene. The CDR3 spans 15 residues. The CDR3 nucleotides read TGCGCCAGCAGCCCCGCGGGTACCCCAGCGTATGGCTACACCTTC. It codes for CASSPAGTPAYGYTF.

The rearrangement links TRBV12-5 to TRBJ2-2; tentatively, D is TRBD1 (5 bases). Trimming stripped 0 bases from V and 3 bases from J, with 14 bases between. The germline CDR1 and CDR2 sequences are LGHNT and FRNRAP. The CDR3 has 17 residues. CDR3 DNA sequence: TGTGCTAGTGGTTTGGTACAAGGCCAGGGCCACACCGGGGAGCTGTTTTTT. Its translation is CASGLVQGQGHTGELFF.

The chain couples TRBV11-3 to TRBJ2-7, with D unclear. Trimming cost V 1 base and J 7 bases, with 8 bases left between them. The CDR3 is made up of 12 amino acids. Germline CDR1 SGHNT, CDR2 YENEEA. CDR3 sequence (DNA): TGTGCCAGCAGCTTAGCCGGGTGGGAGCAGTACTTC. This encodes CASSLAGWEQYF.

V is TRBV6-1 and J is TRBJ1-1; 8 bases align to TRBD1. Germline V gene sequence: CDR1 MNHNS, CDR2 SASEGT. The CDR3 is 15 amino acids. The V gene end was trimmed by 2 bases and the J gene end by 8 bases; junction bases not matched to a gene: 10. In DNA form, the CDR3 reads TGTGCCAGCAGTGAAAGGGGGACAGGTCTGGGGGAAGCTTTCTTT. Protein product: CASSERGTGLGEAFF.

This chain joins TRBV7-9 and TRBJ1-3; D gene uncertain. Trimming pared 3 bases from V and 0 bases from J, leaving 9 bases between. The germline gives CDR1 SEHNR, CDR2 FQNEAQ (reference sequence). CDR3 length equals 15 residues. The CDR3 loop reads CASSLSNLSGNTIYF. CDR3 bases: TGTGCCAGCAGCTTGAGTAATCTCTCTGGAAACACCATATATTTT.

The chain recombines TRBV30 with TRBJ2-6, with a weak D call TRBD2 (5 bases). CDR3 size: 17 residues. V shed 2 bases and J shed 0 bases, with 14 bases lying between them. Germline CDR1 GTSNPN, CDR2 SVGIG (reference sequence). CDR3 bases: TGTGCCTGGAGTACCCGGGGTGGCAGCTCTGGGGCCAACGTCCTGACTTTC. Its translation is CAWSTRGGSSGANVLTF. The full variable domain, completed using reference TRBV30 and TRBJ2-6, is SQTIHQWPATLVQPVGSPLSLECTVEGTSNPNLYWYRQAAGRGLQLLFYSVGIGQISSEVPQNLSASRPQDRQFILSSKKLLLSDSGFYLCAWSTRGGSSGANVLTFGAGSRLTVL.

The CDR3 region is CASSSGTLAGGSNEQFF. For the CDR3, the DNA is TGTGCCAGCAGCTCCGGGACGCTAGCGGGGGGTAGCAATGAGCAGTTCTTC. The rearrangement joins TRBV11-1 to TRBJ2-1; 11 nucleotides agree with TRBD2. CDR1 and CDR2 from the germline V gene are SGHAT and FQDESV (reference sequence). Unmatched junction bases numbered 11, after V lost 4 bases and J lost 6 bases. This CDR3 contains 17 residues. Full variable domain (rest looked up from reference TRBV11-1 and TRBJ2-1): EAEVAQSPRYKITEKSQAVAFWCDPISGHATLYWYRQILGQGPELLVQFQDESVVDDSQLPKDRFSAERLKGVDSTLKIQPAELGDSAMYLCASSSGTLAGGSNEQFFGPGTRLTVL.

This rearrangement joins TRBV7-6 to TRBJ2-3, with D possibly being TRBD2 (5 bases). V lost 5 bases and J 0 bases, leaving 9 bases between the germline ends. The germline CDR1 and CDR2 sequences are SGHVS and FNYEAQ. CDR3 length: 14 amino acids. The CDR3 nucleotides are TGTGCCAGCAGCCCCACTAGTAGCACAGATACGCAGTATTTT. This translates into CASSPTSSTDTQYF.

This clone was found once. This chain links TRBV28 with TRBJ2-7; the D call may be TRBD1 or TRBD2 (5 bases each). The germline CDR1 and CDR2 sequences are MDHEN and SYDVKM. This CDR3 is built from 14 residues. Trimming shortened V by 5 bases and J by 7 bases, and 18 bases separated the two germline ends. The chain's CDR3 is CASSPGTAETEQYF. The CDR3 coding sequence is TGTGCCAGCAGTCCAGGGACCGCTGAGACTGAGCAGTACTTC.

The chain is built from TRBV7-8 and TRBJ1-5; TRBD1 aligns across 7 bases. J was trimmed by 7 bases and V by 3 bases; bases with no gene match: 6. This CDR3 is built from 14 residues. Germline CDR1 is SGHVS and CDR2 is FQNEAQ. The CDR3 sequence is CASSLAGGGQPQHF. CDR3 in DNA: TGTGCCAGCAGCTTGGCAGGGGGTGGGCAGCCCCAGCATTTT.

In DNA, the CDR3 is TGCGCCAGCAGCTTGGGCAAAACAGATACGCAGTATTTT. Its translation: CASSLGKTDTQYF. The chain couples TRBV5-1 to TRBJ2-3, with D unresolved. V shed 0 bases and J shed 3 bases, with 5 bases lying between them. The CDR3 extends over 13 amino acids. Per germline, CDR1 SGHRS and CDR2 YFSETQ.

The CDR3 spells CASSLTGQGNYGYTF. CDR3 DNA sequence: TGTGCCAGCAGCTTAACAGGACAGGGAAACTATGGCTACACCTTC. This chain links TRBV7-3 with TRBJ1-2, with 8 bases identical to TRBD1. Germline CDR1 reads SGHTA; CDR2 reads FQGTGA. The CDR3 consists of 15 residues. V trimming: 0 bases; J trimming: 2 bases; junction bases outside the gene matches: 2.